This T cell receptor beta chain derives from a study of PD-1 blockade in classical Hodgkin lymphoma. Study findings and constraints: Newly diagnosed patients and complete responders had comparable diversity at baseline. Unlike CD8+ TCR diversity, which did not rise significantly by C4D1, CD4+ TCR diversity did.

Exposure to brentuximab vedotin varied, and each patient had relapsed following autologous stem cell transplantation. Turning to this clone: Its target is not known.

Assay: immunoSEQ multiplex PCR; the TCRdb copy retains only in-frame clones and omits some. The table has some 22,000 clones, around four fifths seen once. CDR1 is SEHNR, CDR2 FQNEAQ, per germline (reference sequence). J was trimmed by 3 bases and V by 4 bases; bases with no gene match: 12. CDR3 length: 18 amino acids. The J gene is TRBJ2-3, the V gene TRBV7-9, with 11 bases lining up with TRBD2. This receptor was taken from a human donor with classical Hodgkin lymphoma. This specimen consisted of peripheral blood mononuclear cells (PBMCs), obtained before the second cycle of nivolumab. The CDR3 loop reads CASSSLAGGPSWTDTQYF. In DNA form, the CDR3 reads TGTGCCAGCAGCTCGTTAGCGGGAGGGCCCTCGTGGACAGATACGCAGTATTTT.